This T cell receptor (beta chain) was sequenced in a study of blood T cell repertoires in COVID-19. Across the whole study: The United States, Italy and Spain were the sources of the acute and convalescent COVID-19 samples. From T cells, B-cell-depleted T cells, or PBMCs came the material, which was cDNA or gDNA.

The authors' processing: Reference gene primer amplification yielded estimated nucleated cell counts. Sequenced by immunoSEQ multiplex PCR; TCRdb stores in-frame clones only, minus some. V and J calls and clone size are copied from that table; D and trimming were computed from the DNA. Of 55,000 to 80,000 clones detected, around 83% appear once; the ten largest clones hold roughly 5.3%. Trimming stripped 4 bases from V and 0 bases from J, with 10 bases between. The CDR3 has 16 residues. Germline values: CDR1 MNHEY, CDR2 SVGAGI. The chain uses TRBV6-5 and TRBJ1-6, with a possible D match to TRBD1 (5 bases). The receptor's source is a man in his fifties or sixties with active COVID-19. Sequenced: peripheral blood. CDR3 bases: TGTGCCAGCAGTTCAGGGTTCAGCTCCTATAATTCACCCCTCCACTTT. Its translation: CASSSGFSSYNSPLHF.